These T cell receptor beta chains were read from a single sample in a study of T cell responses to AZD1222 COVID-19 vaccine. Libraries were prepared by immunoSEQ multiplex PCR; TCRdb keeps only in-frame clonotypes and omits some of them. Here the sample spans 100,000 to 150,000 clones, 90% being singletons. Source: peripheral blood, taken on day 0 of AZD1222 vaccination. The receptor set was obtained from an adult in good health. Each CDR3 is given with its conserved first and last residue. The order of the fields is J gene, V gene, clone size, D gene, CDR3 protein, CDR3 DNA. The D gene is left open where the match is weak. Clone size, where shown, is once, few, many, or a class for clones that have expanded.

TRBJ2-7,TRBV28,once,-,CASSSPGAVKYEQYF,TGTGCCAGCAGTTCACCGGGGGCCGTAAAGTACGAGCAGTACTTC
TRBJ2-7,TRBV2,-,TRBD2,CASTAERDYEQYF,TGTGCCAGCACCGCGGAGCGGGACTACGAGCAGTACTTC
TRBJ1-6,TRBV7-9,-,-,CASSLSNGDNSPLHF,TGTGCCAGCAGCTTATCGAACGGAGATAATTCACCCCTCCACTTT
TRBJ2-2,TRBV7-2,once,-,CASSRDGTGELFF,TGTGCCAGCAGCCGAGACGGCACCGGGGAGCTGTTTTTT
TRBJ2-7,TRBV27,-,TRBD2,CASSGTSGGQIYEQYF,TGTGCCAGCAGCGGGACTAGCGGGGGGCAAATCTACGAGCAGTACTTC
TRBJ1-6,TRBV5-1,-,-,CASSLAGIRYNSPLHF,TGCGCCAGCAGCTTGGCCGGGATCCGCTATAATTCACCCCTCCACTTT
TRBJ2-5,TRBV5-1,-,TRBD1,CASSLVSGGETQYF,TGCGCCAGCAGCTTGGTCTCAGGGGGAGAGACCCAGTACTTC
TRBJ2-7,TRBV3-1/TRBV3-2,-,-,CASSQDEYEQYF,TGTGCCAGCAGCCAAGATGAGTACGAGCAGTACTTC
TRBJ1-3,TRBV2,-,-,CASSEGGFGNTIYF,TGTGCCAGCAGTGAAGGGGGGTTTGGAAACACCATATATTTT
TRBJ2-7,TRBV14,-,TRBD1,CASSLLADRGEQYF,TGTGCCAGCAGCCTTTTAGCGGACAGGGGCGAGCAGTACTTC
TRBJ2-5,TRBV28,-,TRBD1,CASSLYRGLQETQYF,TGTGCCAGCAGTTTGTACAGGGGGCTCCAAGAGACCCAGTACTTC
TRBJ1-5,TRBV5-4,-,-,CASTGIGNQPQHF,TGTGCCAGTACAGGGATTGGCAATCAGCCCCAGCATTTT
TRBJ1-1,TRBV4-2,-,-,CASSPSWSLPEAFF,TGTGCCAGCAGCCCGTCGTGGAGTCTTCCGGAAGCTTTCTTT
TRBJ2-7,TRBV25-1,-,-,CASSRVEKQYF,TGTGCCAGCAGCAGGGTCGAAAAGCAGTACTTC
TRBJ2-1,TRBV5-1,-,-,CASSLVGDEQFF,TGCGCCAGCAGCTTGGTGGGGGATGAGCAGTTCTTC
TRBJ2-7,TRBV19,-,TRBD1,CASSISGTGFSYEQYF,TGTGCCAGTAGTATTTCGGGGACAGGGTTTTCCTACGAGCAGTACTTC
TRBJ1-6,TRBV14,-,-,CASSHQNSPLHF,TGTGCCAGCAGCCACCAGAATTCACCCCTCCACTTT
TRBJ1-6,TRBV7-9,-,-,CASSPTVYNSPLHF,TGTGCCAGCAGCCCGACAGTTTATAATTCACCCCTCCACTTT
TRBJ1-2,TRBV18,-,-,CASSPDGNYGYTF,TGTGCCAGCTCACCAGACGGCAACTATGGCTACACCTTC
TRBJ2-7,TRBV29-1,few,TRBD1,CSVERQGLDEQYF,TGCAGCGTTGAACGACAGGGTTTAGACGAGCAGTACTTC